This TCR beta chain originates from a study of technical replicates of blood from a few donors. V was clipped by 5 bases and J by 4 bases, with 17 bases between them. The germline V gene has CDR1 SGHAT and CDR2 FQDESV (reference sequence). The CDR3 is 15 amino acids. Assay used: immunoSEQ multiplex PCR; TCRdb lists only in-frame clones, some missing. The data hold over 70,000 clones, with around nine tenths observed a single time. The receptor was derived from a human donor in good health. Some clones in this sample may be carry-over from other donors' samples. The sequenced material came from PBMCs. The chain has TRBV11-1 and TRBJ1-2; weak D call: TRBD1 (6 bases). The CDR3 region has the DNA TGTGCCAGCAGCCCTCGGACAGCCGCACGCTATGGCTACACCTTC. Residues: CASSPRTAARYGYTF.